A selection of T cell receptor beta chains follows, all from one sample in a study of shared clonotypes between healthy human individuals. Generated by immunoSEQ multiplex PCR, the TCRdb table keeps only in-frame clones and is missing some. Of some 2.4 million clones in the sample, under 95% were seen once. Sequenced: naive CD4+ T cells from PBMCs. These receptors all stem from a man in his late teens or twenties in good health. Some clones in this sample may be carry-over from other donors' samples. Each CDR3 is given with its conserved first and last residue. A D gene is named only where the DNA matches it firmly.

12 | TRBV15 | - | CATEGVTNTIYF
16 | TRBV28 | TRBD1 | CASSEVGQGAHDEQFF
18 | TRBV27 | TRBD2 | CASSPTRGGSPSYNEQFF
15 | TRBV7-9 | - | CASSPRSSPNEKLFF
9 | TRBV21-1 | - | CASSPEQFF
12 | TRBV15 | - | CATSRTRQTQYF
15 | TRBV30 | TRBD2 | CAWREWTSGSNEQFF
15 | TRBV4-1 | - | CASSQPHGSSYEQYF
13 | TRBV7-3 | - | CASSLDPSYEQYF
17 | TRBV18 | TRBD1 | CASSPPTGGATNEKLFF